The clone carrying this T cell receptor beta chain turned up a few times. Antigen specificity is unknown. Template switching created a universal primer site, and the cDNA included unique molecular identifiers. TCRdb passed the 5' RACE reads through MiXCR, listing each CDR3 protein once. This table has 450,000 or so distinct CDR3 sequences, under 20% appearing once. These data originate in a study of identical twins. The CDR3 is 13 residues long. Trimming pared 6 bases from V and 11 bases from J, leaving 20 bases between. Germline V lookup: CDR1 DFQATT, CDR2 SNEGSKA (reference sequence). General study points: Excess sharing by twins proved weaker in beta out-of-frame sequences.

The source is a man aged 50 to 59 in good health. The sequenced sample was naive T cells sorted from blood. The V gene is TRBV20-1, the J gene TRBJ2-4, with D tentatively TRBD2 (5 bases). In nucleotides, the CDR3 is TGCAGTGCCGACGCATCCGGGATGTCGGTTCAGTACTTC. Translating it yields CSADASGMSVQYF.